A selection of T cell receptor beta chains follows, all from one sample in a study of blood T cell repertoires in COVID-19. Using immunoSEQ multiplex PCR, the repertoire was profiled, and TCRdb retains in-frame clones only, with some absent. The sample consists of 60,000 to 65,000 clones, 78% of them appearing once. The sequencing sample was made of peripheral blood. The receptors were gathered from a man aged 55 to 69 with COVID-19, enrolled during active disease. CDR3s include the opening cysteine and the closing phenylalanine or tryptophan. A D gene is named only where the DNA matches it firmly. The listing skips clone size in some rows; elsewhere it reads once, few, many or a size class.

CASSSSGRAYNEQFF,TGTGCCAGCAGCTCTAGCGGGAGGGCCTACAATGAGCAGTTCTTC,TRBV7-2,TRBJ2-1,NA,15,TRBD2
CASLGGRGTDTQYF,TGCGCCAGCCTCGGCGGGAGGGGCACAGATACGCAGTATTTT,TRBV10-2,TRBJ2-3,NA,14,TRBD2
CASRPGDNYGYTF,TGTGCCAGCAGACCGGGGGATAACTATGGCTACACCTTC,TRBV6-5,TRBJ1-2,once,13,NA
CASSLGGGTYNEQFF,TGTGCCAGCAGCCTTGGGGGGGGTACTTACAATGAGCAGTTCTTC,TRBV25-1,TRBJ2-1,once,15,TRBD2
CASSIGQDYGYTF,TGTGCCAGTAGTATAGGCCAGGACTATGGCTACACCTTC,TRBV19,TRBJ1-2,NA,13,NA
CATRGARGVRRGATDTQYF,TGTGCGACTCGAGGGGCAAGGGGAGTAAGGCGGGGGGCCACAGATACGCAGTATTTT,TRBV24-1,TRBJ2-3,NA,19,TRBD2
CASSESRATNEKLFF,TGTGCCAGCAGCGAAAGCCGGGCAACTAATGAAAAACTGTTTTTT,TRBV5-4,TRBJ1-4,few,15,NA
CASSSRDGGEAFF,TGTGCCAGCAGTAGCCGAGATGGTGGTGAAGCTTTCTTT,TRBV28,TRBJ1-1,NA,13,NA
CASSFQGANGYTF,TGTGCCAGCAGTTTTCAGGGGGCGAATGGCTACACCTTC,TRBV12-3/TRBV12-4,TRBJ1-2,NA,13,TRBD1
CASRYADGYTF,TGTGCCAGCAGATACGCGGATGGCTACACCTTC,TRBV2,TRBJ1-2,NA,11,NA
CASSLQESLYEKLFF,TGTGCCAGCAGCTTGCAGGAAAGCCTATACGAAAAACTGTTTTTT,TRBV5-5,TRBJ1-4,NA,15,NA
CASSLGAYNEQFF,TGTGCCAGCAGTTTAGGAGCGTACAATGAGCAGTTCTTC,TRBV12-3/TRBV12-4,TRBJ2-1,NA,13,NA
CASSLLLGGNYEQYF,TGTGCCAGCAGTCTACTACTAGGCGGGAACTACGAGCAGTACTTC,TRBV28,TRBJ2-7,NA,15,NA
CASSPGQNYEQYF,TGTGCCAGCTCACCGGGGCAGAACTACGAGCAGTACTTC,TRBV18,TRBJ2-7,NA,13,NA
CATSASGLAGPTALYNEQFF,TGTGCCACCAGTGCCTCGGGACTAGCTGGCCCAACTGCCCTATACAATGAGCAGTTCTTC,TRBV24-1,TRBJ2-1,NA,20,TRBD2
CASRPRGTSGSGTQYF,TGTGCCAGCAGGCCTCGGGGGACTAGCGGGAGTGGGACCCAGTACTTC,TRBV3-1/TRBV3-2,TRBJ2-5,NA,16,TRBD2
CASSSQDRANEQYF,TGTGCCAGCAGCTCCCAGGACAGGGCTAACGAGCAGTACTTC,TRBV7-7,TRBJ2-7,once,14,TRBD1
CASNLGGRADGELFF,TGTGCCAGCAACCTAGGGGGCAGGGCGGACGGGGAGCTGTTTTTT,TRBV9,TRBJ2-2,NA,15,TRBD1
CASSDTPRSEQYF,TGTGCCAGCAGTGACACACCCCGGAGCGAGCAGTACTTC,TRBV6-1,TRBJ2-7,NA,13,NA
CASSHNEQFF,TGTGCCAGCAGCCATAATGAGCAGTTCTTC,TRBV7-9,TRBJ2-1,NA,10,NA
CASSPGLNTITDTQYF,TGTGCCAGCAGCCCGGGACTGAATACGATCACAGATACGCAGTATTTT,TRBV11-2,TRBJ2-3,NA,16,NA
CASSEGLAGKGGFF,TGTGCCAGCAGCGAGGGACTAGCGGGGAAAGGGGGGTTCTTC,TRBV5-6,TRBJ2-1,NA,14,TRBD2
CASFKREGADTQYF,TGTGCCAGCTTTAAGCGGGAGGGCGCAGATACGCAGTATTTT,TRBV5-4,TRBJ2-3,NA,14,TRBD2
CSPQGLANEQFF,TGCAGCCCCCAGGGACTAGCCAATGAGCAGTTCTTC,TRBV29-1,TRBJ2-1,NA,12,TRBD2
CASSLRQDRVPEKLFF,TGTGCCAGCAGCTTAAGGCAAGACAGGGTTCCTGAAAAACTGTTTTTT,TRBV11-2,TRBJ1-4,NA,16,TRBD1
CASKGQLETQYF,TGTGCCAGCAAGGGACAGCTGGAGACCCAGTACTTC,TRBV6-6,TRBJ2-5,once,12,TRBD1
CAWQGGDGYTF,TGTGCCTGGCAGGGAGGGGATGGCTACACCTTC,TRBV30,TRBJ1-2,few,11,NA
CASSLGRDTEAFF,TGTGCCAGCAGCCTGGGACGGGACACTGAAGCTTTCTTT,TRBV5-4,TRBJ1-1,NA,13,NA
CASSGGGGSSYEQYF,TGTGCCAGCAGCGGGGGCGGGGGGAGCTCCTACGAGCAGTACTTC,TRBV28,TRBJ2-7,NA,15,TRBD2
CASSFAGASGIYEQYF,TGTGCCAGCAGCTTCGCCGGGGCTAGCGGGATCTACGAGCAGTACTTC,TRBV7-2,TRBJ2-7,NA,16,TRBD2
CAWSEVAGGQDTQYF,TGTGCCTGGAGTGAAGTAGCGGGGGGGCAAGATACGCAGTATTTT,TRBV30,TRBJ2-3,NA,15,TRBD2
CASMRREDYYNEQFF,TGTGCCAGCATGAGACGGGAGGACTACTACAATGAGCAGTTCTTC,TRBV6-5,TRBJ2-1,many,15,TRBD2
CASSLYVAKNTEAFF,TGTGCCAGCAGCTTATATGTCGCGAAGAACACTGAAGCTTTCTTT,TRBV7-2,TRBJ1-1,NA,15,NA
CASRGSGELFF,TGTGCCAGCAGGGGCTCCGGGGAGCTGTTTTTT,TRBV14,TRBJ2-2,NA,11,NA
CASSDDRGSGAEAFF,TGTGCCAGCAGTGACGACAGGGGAAGTGGGGCTGAAGCTTTCTTT,TRBV25-1,TRBJ1-1,NA,15,TRBD1
CASSRDGRGEQYF,TGTGCCAGCAGCCGAGATGGAAGGGGCGAGCAGTACTTC,TRBV7-9,TRBJ2-7,NA,13,NA
CASSFTVNTEAFF,TGTGCCAGCAGTTTTACGGTTAACACTGAAGCTTTCTTT,TRBV6-6,TRBJ1-1,NA,13,NA
CATSDYSGTSTGELFF,TGTGCCACCAGTGATTACTCCGGGACTAGCACCGGGGAGCTGTTTTTT,TRBV24-1,TRBJ2-2,NA,16,TRBD2
CASSQSSHTDNEQFF,TGCGCCAGCAGCCAAAGTTCGCATACGGACAATGAGCAGTTCTTC,TRBV4-1,TRBJ2-1,NA,15,NA
CASTRTTGRGRYNEQFF,TGTGCCAGCACCCGAACCACCGGGAGGGGTCGTTACAATGAGCAGTTCTTC,TRBV9,TRBJ2-1,NA,17,TRBD2
CATSDLSGEAPDTQYF,TGTGCCACCAGTGATTTGAGCGGGGAGGCTCCAGATACGCAGTATTTT,TRBV24-1,TRBJ2-3,NA,16,TRBD2
CASSMPTSGRSEQYF,TGTGCCAGTAGTATGCCCACTAGCGGGAGAAGCGAGCAGTACTTC,TRBV19,TRBJ2-7,NA,15,TRBD2
CASSPQGVTSEQYF,TGTGCCAGCAGCCCACAGGGGGTGACGAGCGAGCAGTACTTC,TRBV7-7,TRBJ2-7,NA,14,TRBD1
CASSLGDRTQETQYF,TGCGCCAGCAGCTTGGGGGACAGGACGCAAGAGACCCAGTACTTC,TRBV5-1,TRBJ2-5,NA,15,TRBD1
CASSAERGYTF,TGTGCCAGCAGTGCCGAGAGGGGCTACACCTTC,TRBV6-2/TRBV6-3,TRBJ1-2,NA,11,NA
CASSFTGHQGYSNQPQHF,TGTGCCAGCAGCTTCACTGGACACCAGGGATATAGCAATCAGCCCCAGCATTTT,TRBV7-2,TRBJ1-5,NA,18,NA
CASSLPGGYEQYF,TGCGCCAGCAGCTTGCCAGGGGGCTACGAGCAGTACTTC,TRBV5-1,TRBJ2-7,NA,13,TRBD1
CSVRGSSYNSPLHF,TGCAGCGTTCGCGGAAGCTCCTATAATTCACCCCTCCACTTT,TRBV29-1,TRBJ1-6,NA,14,NA
CASSQGQGFDNEQFF,TGTGCCAGCAGCCAAGGACAGGGTTTTGACAATGAGCAGTTCTTC,TRBV11-3,TRBJ2-1,few,15,TRBD1
CASRAGTETQETQYF,TGTGCCAGCAGAGCCGGGACAGAGACCCAAGAGACCCAGTACTTC,TRBV7-6,TRBJ2-5,NA,15,TRBD1
CASSRGQYSNQPQHF,TGTGCCAGCAGCCGAGGACAGTATAGCAATCAGCCCCAGCATTTT,TRBV7-8,TRBJ1-5,once,15,NA
CSVTFGGSTDTQYF,TGCAGCGTCACCTTTGGCGGCAGCACAGATACGCAGTATTTT,TRBV29-1,TRBJ2-3,NA,14,NA
CASSRERSTDTQYF,TGTGCCAGCAGCCGGGAGAGGAGCACAGATACGCAGTATTTT,TRBV5-4,TRBJ2-3,NA,14,NA
CAWSERTEAFF,TGTGCCTGGAGTGAGCGGACTGAAGCTTTCTTT,TRBV30,TRBJ1-1,NA,11,NA
CASRSSGVETQYF,TGTGCCAGCAGGTCTAGCGGGGTAGAGACCCAGTACTTC,TRBV5-6,TRBJ2-5,NA,13,TRBD2
CSVAQGPEQFF,TGCAGCGTCGCACAGGGGCCTGAGCAGTTCTTC,TRBV29-1,TRBJ2-1,NA,11,TRBD1
CASSLREGNEKLFF,TGTGCCAGCAGCCTGAGGGAGGGTAATGAAAAACTGTTTTTT,TRBV28,TRBJ1-4,NA,14,NA